These 12 T cell receptor beta chains originate from one sample sequenced in a study of identifying expanded T cells in peripheral blood. Method: immunoSEQ multiplex PCR; TCRdb's copy keeps in-frame clones and lacks some. The sample lists tens of thousands of clones; approximately 89% were seen once. The sequencing input was blood. These receptors came from a person aged 18 to 69 in good health.

The chain links TRBV15 to TRBJ2-5; D perhaps matches TRBD1 (5 bases). Germline CDR1 reads LNHNV; CDR2 reads YYDKDF (reference sequence). V lost 0 bases and J 1 base, leaving 9 bases between the germline ends. The CDR3 length is 15 residues. In nucleotides, the CDR3 is TGTGCCACCAGCAGAGATGGGGCGGTCCAAGAGACCCAGTACTTC. Translating it yields CATSRDGAVQETQYF.

V is TRBV6-5 and J is TRBJ2-3; no firm D call. Germline assignment: CDR1 MNHEY and CDR2 SVGAGI. The CDR3 sequence is 14 residues long. V lost 7 bases and J lost 2, with 13 bases in between. The CDR3 bases are TGTGCCAGCACCATTGGAAGCTCCACAGATACGCAGTATTTT. Translating it yields CASTIGSSTDTQYF.

This chain uses TRBV19 with TRBJ2-1; TRBD2 might be the D (5 bases). The CDR3 is made up of 16 amino acids. Trimming stripped 8 bases from V and 3 bases from J, with 20 bases between. The germline V gene encodes CDR1 LNHDA and CDR2 SQIVND (reference sequence). CDR3 residues: CASLSHVSGNYNEQFF. CDR3 DNA: TGTGCCAGTCTATCCCATGTAAGCGGAAACTACAATGAGCAGTTCTTC.

This clone was detected a few times. The V call is TRBV11-2, the J call TRBJ2-7; tentatively, D is TRBD1 (6 bases). Germline CDR1 is SGHAT and CDR2 is FQNNGV. The CDR3 is made up of 13 amino acids. With 1 base removed from V and 7 bases from J, the gap between germline ends came to 11 bases. The CDR3 loop is CASSLGDMREQYF. Here the CDR3 DNA reads TGTGCCAGCAGCTTAGGGGACATGAGGGAGCAGTACTTC.

This clone was seen a few times. This chain links TRBV2 with TRBJ1-1; 8 bases are shared with TRBD1. Trimming removed 5 bases from V and 4 bases from J; junction bases left unmatched: 6. The CDR3 has 14 amino acids. CDR1 and CDR2 from the germline V gene are SNHLY and FYNNEI. The CDR3 sequence: CASSLDRVGTEAFF. Here the CDR3 DNA reads TGTGCCAGCAGTCTGGACAGGGTGGGCACTGAAGCTTTCTTT.

The chain links TRBV6-6 to TRBJ1-2, with D perhaps TRBD1 (5 bases). V was trimmed by 0 bases and J by 5 bases, leaving 7 bases between them. The CDR3 runs 13 residues. The germline CDR1 and CDR2 sequences are MNHNY and SVGAGI (reference sequence). As DNA, the CDR3 is TGTGCCAGCAGTTACTCGACAGCTTATGGCTACACCTTC. The encoded protein is CASSYSTAYGYTF.

This clone was found once. The chain links TRBV4-3 to TRBJ2-5; 11 positions agree with TRBD2. Germline CDR1 reads LGHNA; CDR2 reads YSLEER. V was pared by 0 bases and J by 5 bases, with 8 bases of the junction left unmatched. The CDR3 spans 17 residues. CDR3 DNA sequence: TGCGCCAGCAGCCAAGATTCCCTAGCGGGGGGCTGGGAGACCCAGTACTTC. As protein: CASSQDSLAGGWETQYF.

The chain carries TRBV7-2 and TRBJ2-7; TRBD2 agrees at 8 bases. CDR1 and CDR2 (germline): SGHTA, FQGNSA. This CDR3 is built from 14 residues. V shed 3 bases, J shed 2 bases, and the junction held 3 bases outside the gene matches. This chain's CDR3 is CASSLDGRAYEQYF. CDR3 in DNA: TGTGCCAGCAGCTTGGACGGGAGGGCCTACGAGCAGTACTTC. The full variable domain, with the rest looked up from reference TRBV7-2 and TRBJ2-7, is GAGVSQSPSNKVTEKGKDVELRCDPISGHTALYWYRQSLGQGLEFLIYFQGNSAPDKSGLPSDRFSAERTGGSVSTLTIQRTQQEDSAVYLCASSLDGRAYEQYFGPGTRLTVT.

The J gene is TRBJ2-1, the V gene TRBV19; a weak D match, TRBD2 (7 bases). Germline V gene sequence: CDR1 LNHDA, CDR2 SQIVND (reference sequence). Trimming shortened V by 5 bases and J by 2 bases, and 13 bases separated the two germline ends. CDR3 length: 15 amino acids. The chain's CDR3 is CASSPRGGPYNEQFF. DNA of the CDR3: TGTGCCAGTAGTCCGAGGGGGGGCCCCTACAATGAGCAGTTCTTC.

V gene TRBV5-4 combines with J gene TRBJ1-3; 9 nucleotides agree with TRBD1. Trimming removed 2 bases from V and 1 base from J; junction bases left unmatched: 7. The CDR3 spans 17 residues. The germline CDR1 and CDR2 sequences are SGHNT and YYREEE (reference sequence). CDR3 region: CASSFGTTGGSGNTIYF. The CDR3 nucleotides read TGTGCCAGCAGCTTTGGGACGACAGGGGGATCTGGAAACACCATATATTTT.

J is TRBJ1-2 and V is TRBV5-6; TRBD1 matches 9 bases. The V gene end was trimmed by 0 bases and the J gene end by 4 bases; junction bases not matched to a gene: 4. There are 15 residues in the CDR3. Germline values: CDR1 SGHDT, CDR2 YYEEEE. DNA of the CDR3: TGTGCCAGCAGCTTGGGGGACAGGGTGGGCTATGGCTACACCTTC. Translating gives CASSLGDRVGYGYTF.

This clone has more than one count but fewer than ten. The chain joins TRBV28 to TRBJ1-2; D is unclear. The CDR3 is 11 residues long. The germline CDR1 and CDR2 sequences are MDHEN and SYDVKM. V was trimmed by 4 bases and J by 6 bases, leaving 6 bases between them. This CDR3 reads CASSSQNGYTF. In DNA, the CDR3 is TGTGCCAGCAGTTCCCAGAATGGCTACACCTTC.